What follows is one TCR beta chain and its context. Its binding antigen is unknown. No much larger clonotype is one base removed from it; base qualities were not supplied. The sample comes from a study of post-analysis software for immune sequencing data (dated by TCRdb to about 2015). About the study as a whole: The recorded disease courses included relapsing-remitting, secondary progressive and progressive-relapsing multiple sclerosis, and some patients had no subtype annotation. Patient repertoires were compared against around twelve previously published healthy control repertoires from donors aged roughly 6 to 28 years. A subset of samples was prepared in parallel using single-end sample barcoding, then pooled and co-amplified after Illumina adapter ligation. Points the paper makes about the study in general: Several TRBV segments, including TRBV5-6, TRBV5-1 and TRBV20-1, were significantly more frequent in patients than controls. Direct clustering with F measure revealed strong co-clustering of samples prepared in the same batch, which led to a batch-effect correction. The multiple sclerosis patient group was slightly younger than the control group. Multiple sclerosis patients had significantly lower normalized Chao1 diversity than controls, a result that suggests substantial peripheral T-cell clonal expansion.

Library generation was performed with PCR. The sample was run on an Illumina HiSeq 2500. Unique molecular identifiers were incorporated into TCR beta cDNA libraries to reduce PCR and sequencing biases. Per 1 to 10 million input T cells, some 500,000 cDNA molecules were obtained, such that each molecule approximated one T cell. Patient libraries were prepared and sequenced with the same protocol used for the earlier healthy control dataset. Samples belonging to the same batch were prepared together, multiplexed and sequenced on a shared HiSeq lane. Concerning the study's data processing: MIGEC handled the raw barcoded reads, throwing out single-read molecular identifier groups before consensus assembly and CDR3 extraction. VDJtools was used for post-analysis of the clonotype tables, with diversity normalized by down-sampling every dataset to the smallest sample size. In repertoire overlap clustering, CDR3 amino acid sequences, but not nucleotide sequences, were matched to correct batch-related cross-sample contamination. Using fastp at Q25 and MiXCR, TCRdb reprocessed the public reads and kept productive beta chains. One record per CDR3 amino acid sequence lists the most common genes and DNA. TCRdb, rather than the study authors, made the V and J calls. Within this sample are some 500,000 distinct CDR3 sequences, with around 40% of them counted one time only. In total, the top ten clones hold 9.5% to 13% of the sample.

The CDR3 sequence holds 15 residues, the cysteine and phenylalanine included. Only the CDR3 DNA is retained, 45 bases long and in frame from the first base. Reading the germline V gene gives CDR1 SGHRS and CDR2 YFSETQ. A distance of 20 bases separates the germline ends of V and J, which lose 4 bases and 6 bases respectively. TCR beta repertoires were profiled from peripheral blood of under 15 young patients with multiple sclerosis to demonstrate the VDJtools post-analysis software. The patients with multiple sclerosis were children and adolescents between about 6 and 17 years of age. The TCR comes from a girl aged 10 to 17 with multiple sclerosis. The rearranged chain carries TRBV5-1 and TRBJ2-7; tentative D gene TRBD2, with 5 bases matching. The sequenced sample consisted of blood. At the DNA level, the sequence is TGCGCCAGCAGCCCCTCAGACTACGTCGATACCGAGCAGTACTTC. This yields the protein CASSPSDYVDTEQYF.